The clone carrying this TCR beta chain has more than one count but fewer than ten. The source of the sample is a study of T cells in Graves' hyperthyroidism and ophthalmopathy. Researchers barred patients who had uncontrolled infection, other autoimmune disease, pregnancy or lactation. CDR3 length: 15 amino acids. Trimming took 0 bases from V and 6 from J, leaving 15 bases between them. In germline, CDR1 is SGDLS, CDR2 YYNGEE. Researchers amplified the TCR beta CDR3 regions from RNA transcripts. TCR CDR3 underwent first-round RT-PCR with the HTBI primer set. MiXCR, run by TCRdb on the multiplex PCR reads, gives a single entry per CDR3 protein. Of some 320,000 distinct CDR3 sequences in the sample, roughly 13% were seen once.

The genes are TRBV9 and TRBJ1-2; unclear D gene. This TCR was recovered from a woman aged 35 to 49 with Graves' ophthalmopathy. Material: blood. CDR3 protein: CASSVVPGRWNGYTF. The CDR3 region has the DNA TGTGCCAGCAGCGTAGTTCCGGGCCGCTGGAATGGCTACACCTTC.